This entry lists 4 T cell receptor beta chains sequenced from one sample in a study of blood T cell repertoires in COVID-19. TCRdb's copy holds only in-frame clones and misses some; the assay was immunoSEQ multiplex PCR. This sample has about 130,000 clones, with about four fifths found just once. Input material: peripheral blood. These receptors all come from a woman older than 75 with acute or convalescent COVID-19.

The chain is built from TRBV7-2 and TRBJ2-7, with 12 bases identical to TRBD2. The CDR3 consists of 16 residues. In germline, CDR1 is SGHTA, CDR2 FQGNSA. The V segment lost 4 bases and the J segment 4 bases; nucleotides outside the gene matches: 8. The CDR3 spells CASSSPSSGGDYEQYF. The CDR3 region has the DNA TGTGCCAGCAGCTCTCCTTCTAGCGGGGGGGATTACGAGCAGTACTTC. Looking up the rest from reference TRBV7-2 and TRBJ2-7 gives the full variable domain: GAGVSQSPSNKVTEKGKDVELRCDPISGHTALYWYRQSLGQGLEFLIYFQGNSAPDKSGLPSDRFSAERTGGSVSTLTIQRTQQEDSAVYLCASSSPSSGGDYEQYFGPGTRLTVT.

The J gene is TRBJ2-5, the V gene TRBV5-4; 8 positions match TRBD1. The CDR3 length is 16 residues. V lost 1 base and J lost 1; bases outside the gene matches: 6. In germline, CDR1 is SGHNT, CDR2 YYREEE (reference sequence). DNA of the CDR3: TGTGCCAGCAGCTTGCCGATAGGACAGGGCCAAGAGACCCAGTACTTC. Its translation is CASSLPIGQGQETQYF.

The J gene is TRBJ2-6, the V gene TRBV5-1; D is possibly TRBD1 (6 bases). The V and J ends lost 5 bases and 4 bases respectively, with 13 bases between them. Germline V gene data show CDR1 as SGHRS and CDR2 as YFSETQ. This CDR3 spans 15 amino acids. The CDR3 sequence: CASSSGTTGANVLTF. CDR3 nucleotide sequence: TGCGCCAGCAGTTCCGGGACAACCGGGGCCAACGTCCTGACTTTC.

The chain links TRBV11-2 to TRBJ2-7; the D gene is possibly TRBD1 (5 bases). Trimming took 2 bases from V and 6 from J, leaving 14 bases between them. Germline V gene lookup returns CDR1 SGHAT and CDR2 FQNNGV. The CDR3 length is 14 residues. The CDR3: CASSLIVRVGEQYF. The DNA for the CDR3 is TGTGCCAGCAGCTTAATCGTCAGGGTGGGCGAGCAGTACTTC.